Shown below are 25 T cell receptor beta chains from a single sample sequenced in a study of CD8+ T cells in alopecia areata. Extraction of RNA preceded its reverse transcription into cDNA, which served as the sequencing template. Sequencing used immunoSEQ multiplex PCR; TCRdb keeps in-frame clones, though not all of them. This table holds 93,000 or so clones, approximately 60% found once. Sequencing input: CD4+ T cells sorted from blood. These TCRs come from a human donor in good health.

The chain has TRBV19 and TRBJ1-5; D gene unclear. Trimming shortened V by 6 bases and J by 2 bases, and 8 bases separated the two germline ends. The CDR3 is 13 amino acids. The V gene's germline CDR1 is LNHDA and CDR2 SQIVND (reference sequence). CDR3 DNA: TGTGCCAGTAGGGACCTGGGCAATCAGCCCCAGCATTTT. This sequence encodes CASRDLGNQPQHF.

Only a few counts were recorded for this clone. CDR3 nucleotides: TGTGCCAGCAGCTTAGGGCGGGCGACTAGCACAGATACGCAGTATTTT. It translates to CASSLGRATSTDTQYF. V usage is TRBV11-2 and J usage is TRBJ2-3, with D possibly TRBD2 on 5 matching bases. Between the trimmed V and J ends, which lost 1 base and 0 bases, there was a span of 11 bases. The CDR3 is 16 amino acids. Per the germline V gene, CDR1 is SGHAT and CDR2 is FQNNGV.

The genes are TRBV5-4 and TRBJ2-5; a weak D match, TRBD2 (6 bases). The CDR3 consists of 14 residues. CDR1 SGHNT and CDR2 YYREEE come from the germline V gene (reference sequence). V lost 1 base and J lost 5, with 12 bases in between. This chain's CDR3 is CASSLRDWDETQYF. As DNA, the CDR3 is TGTGCCAGCAGCTTGAGGGACTGGGATGAGACCCAGTACTTC.

The rearrangement links TRBV19 to TRBJ1-2; tentatively, D is TRBD1 (5 bases). V lost 4 bases and J lost 6, with 15 bases in between. Looked up from germline, CDR1 is LNHDA and CDR2 is SQIVND (reference sequence). This CDR3 region has 14 residues. DNA for the CDR3: TGTGCCAGTAGTAAAGACAGAGCGAGAAATGGCTACACCTTC. Translating gives CASSKDRARNGYTF.

This clone has just a few counts. This chain uses TRBV30 with TRBJ2-7; TRBD1 matches 7 bases. Looked up from germline, CDR1 is GTSNPN and CDR2 is SVGIG (reference sequence). The V gene end was trimmed by 8 bases and the J gene end by 2 bases; junction bases not matched to a gene: 3. The CDR3 has 11 amino acids. The CDR3, as DNA: TGTGCCCAGGGACAGCCCTACGAGCAGTACTTC. The encoded protein is CAQGQPYEQYF. Looking up the rest from reference TRBV30 and TRBJ2-7 gives the full variable domain: SQTIHQWPATLVQPVGSPLSLECTVEGTSNPNLYWYRQAAGRGLQLLFYSVGIGQISSEVPQNLSASRPQDRQFILSSKKLLLSDSGFYLCAQGQPYEQYFGPGTRLTVT.

J is TRBJ2-7 and V is TRBV25-1; TRBD1 matches at 8 bases. Per germline, CDR1 MGHDK and CDR2 SYGVNS. V trimming: 2 bases; J trimming: 4 bases; junction bases outside the gene matches: 7. The CDR3 covers 15 residues. CDR3 sequence: CASSERQGTGYEQYF. CDR3 sequence (DNA): TGTGCCAGCAGTGAAAGACAGGGGACGGGGTACGAGCAGTACTTC.

This chain uses TRBV6-6 with TRBJ2-7, with TRBD1 matching over 9 bases. After removal of 7 bases from V and 0 bases from J, the junction contained 10 bases not matched to a gene. This CDR3 region has 16 residues. From germline, CDR1 is MNHNY and CDR2 SVGAGI (reference sequence). The CDR3 loop reads CASTTGTGSLSYEQYF. DNA of the CDR3: TGTGCCAGCACTACCGGGACAGGGTCCCTCTCCTACGAGCAGTACTTC.

This clone was detected a few times. The chain uses TRBV30 and TRBJ2-7, with D possibly being TRBD1 (5 bases). Trimming took off 4 bases at V and 1 base at J, with 14 bases between the two ends. The CDR3 length is 14 residues. Looked up from germline, CDR1 is GTSNPN and CDR2 is SVGIG (reference sequence). CDR3 amino acids: CAWKDKAPSYEQYF. CDR3 bases: TGTGCCTGGAAGGACAAGGCCCCATCCTACGAGCAGTACTTC.

This chain links TRBV27 with TRBJ2-7; D ambiguous. The V end was cut by 4 bases, the J end by 4 bases, with 8 bases between. The CDR3 is 12 residues long. CDR1 is MNHEY and CDR2 is SMNVEV in the germline V gene (reference sequence). The CDR3 region has the DNA TGTGCCAGCAGTTCAGGACGGTACGAGCAGTACTTC. This sequence encodes CASSSGRYEQYF.

This clone was found a few times. The V and J genes are TRBV5-1 and TRBJ1-6, with 8 positions matching TRBD1. CDR1 is SGHRS and CDR2 is YFSETQ in the germline V gene. Germline trimming cut 4 bases from V and 9 bases from J; bases unmatched to any gene: 9. CDR3 length equals 15 residues. The DNA of the CDR3 is TGCGCCAGCAGCGAGACAGGGGCTCTGGGTTCACCCCTCCACTTT. It codes for CASSETGALGSPLHF. The full variable domain, in which reference TRBV5-1 and TRBJ1-6 provide the parts outside the CDR3, is KAGVTQTPRYLIKTRGQQVTLSCSPISGHRSVSWYQQTPGQGLQFLFEYFSETQRNKGNFPGRFSGRQFSNSRSEMNVSTLELGDSALYLCASSETGALGSPLHFGNGTRLTVT.

The rearrangement joins TRBV2 to TRBJ1-2, with 7 nucleotides matching TRBD1. The CDR3 loop spans 14 amino acids. The germline V gene encodes CDR1 SNHLY and CDR2 FYNNEI. Trimming at V came to 0 bases and at J to 7 bases, leaving 5 bases not matched to a gene. CDR3 region: CASSEAGQGVGYTF. DNA of the CDR3: TGTGCCAGCAGTGAAGCTGGGCAGGGGGTTGGCTACACCTTC.

In its sample, this clone was seen a few times. The chain joins TRBV27 to TRBJ2-4, with 12 bases aligning to TRBD1. This CDR3 contains 18 residues. V lost 2 bases to trimming and J lost 0 bases; unmatched junction nucleotides: 5. Germline V CDR1 and CDR2: MNHEY, SMNVEV (reference sequence). The chain's CDR3 is CASSLGTGGARAKNIQYF. As DNA, the CDR3 is TGTGCCAGCAGTTTAGGGACAGGGGGCGCTCGAGCCAAAAACATTCAGTACTTC.

The rearrangement links TRBV6-6 to TRBJ2-3; D is undetermined. Deletions cut 6 bases from V and 0 bases from J, with 13 bases between. The V gene's germline CDR1 is MNHNY and CDR2 SVGAGI (reference sequence). This CDR3 has 15 residues. CDR3 DNA sequence: TGTGCCAGCAGGCCGCTCTCCGGGAGCACAGATACGCAGTATTTT. It yields the protein CASRPLSGSTDTQYF.

J is TRBJ1-2 and V is TRBV4-3; D ambiguous. From germline, CDR1 is LGHNA and CDR2 YSLEER. The CDR3 length is 15 residues. The V gene lost 1 base and the J gene lost 1 base, with 10 bases spanning the gap. As DNA, the CDR3 is TGCGCCAGCAGCCAAGCCAACGGCATTAACTATGGCTACACCTTC. Its translation is CASSQANGINYGYTF.

The rearrangement links TRBV7-2 to TRBJ1-2; no clear D gene. V was trimmed by 2 bases and J by 4 bases, leaving 5 bases between them. CDR1 and CDR2 from the germline V gene are SGHTA and FQGNSA. The CDR3 is 12 residues long. The CDR3 DNA follows: TGTGCCAGCAGCTTATGGCCCTATGGCTACACCTTC. Protein sequence: CASSLWPYGYTF. Full variable domain (rest looked up from reference TRBV7-2 and TRBJ1-2): GAGVSQSPSNKVTEKGKDVELRCDPISGHTALYWYRQSLGQGLEFLIYFQGNSAPDKSGLPSDRFSAERTGGSVSTLTIQRTQQEDSAVYLCASSLWPYGYTFGSGTRLTVV.

The gene calls are TRBV2 and TRBJ2-1, with D possibly being TRBD1 or TRBD2 (6 bases each). Germline V gene data show CDR1 as SNHLY and CDR2 as FYNNEI. V lost 8 bases, J lost 5 bases, and 7 bases lay in between. This CDR3 has 11 amino acids. The CDR3 bases are TGTGCCAGCGGGGGGCACAATGAGCAGTTCTTC. Amino acids: CASGGHNEQFF.

The chain has TRBV7-2 and TRBJ2-6; D ambiguous. This CDR3 comprises 15 residues. V gave up 4 bases and J gave up 2 bases, with 9 bases separating them. Germline V gene lookup returns CDR1 SGHTA and CDR2 FQGNSA. CDR3 protein: CASSYFTAGANVLTF. The DNA of the CDR3 is TGTGCCAGCAGCTATTTCACGGCTGGGGCCAACGTCCTGACTTTC.

J is TRBJ2-7 and V is TRBV29-1; 8 nucleotides agree with TRBD2. Trimming cost V 5 bases and J 0 bases; bases outside gene matches: 9. CDR1 is SQVTM, CDR2 ANQGSEA, per germline. CDR3 length: 15 amino acids. The CDR3 loop reads CSVSGAGAASYEQYF. Here the CDR3 DNA reads TGCAGCGTTTCTGGAGCGGGGGCCGCCTCCTACGAGCAGTACTTC.

This clone was counted between two and nine times. The gene calls are TRBV19 and TRBJ2-1; 12 bases agree with TRBD1. Germline CDR1 reads LNHDA; CDR2 reads SQIVND (reference sequence). The ends lost 6 bases at V and 10 bases at J; junction bases unmatched: 7. CDR3 length: 14 residues. The CDR3 region is CASRRGQGAREQFF. CDR3 DNA: TGTGCCAGTAGACGGGGACAGGGGGCACGAGAGCAGTTCTTC.

The chain recombines TRBV7-9 with TRBJ1-6; D remains unclear. V was cut by 1 base and J by 4 bases, with 14 bases left in between. The V gene's germline CDR1 is SEHNR and CDR2 FQNEAQ (reference sequence). The CDR3 covers 17 residues. CDR3 sequence: CASSLGPGENYNSPLHF. Written as DNA, the CDR3 is TGTGCCAGCAGCTTAGGTCCGGGAGAGAATTATAATTCACCCCTCCACTTT.

This clone has only a few counts. The chain links TRBV15 to TRBJ1-2, with 12 bases identical to TRBD1. Trimming cost V 1 base and J 7 bases; bases outside gene matches: 4. CDR1 and CDR2 (germline): LNHNV, YYDKDF (reference sequence). The CDR3 covers 15 residues. The CDR3 sequence: CATSRAGQGAFGYTF. The CDR3 bases are TGTGCCACCAGCAGAGCGGGACAGGGGGCTTTTGGCTACACCTTC.

This clone has only a few counts. The J gene is TRBJ2-5, the V gene TRBV7-9, with D tentatively TRBD1 or TRBD2 (6 bases each). CDR1 SEHNR and CDR2 FQNEAQ come from the germline V gene (reference sequence). V gave up 4 bases and J gave up 3 bases, with 18 bases separating them. This CDR3 comprises 16 residues. This CDR3 reads CASSSRWGAGEETQYF. The DNA for the CDR3 is TGTGCCAGCAGCTCTAGGTGGGGGGCCGGAGAAGAGACCCAGTACTTC.

The chain is built from TRBV27 and TRBJ2-3; D is unclear. CDR1 MNHEY and CDR2 SMNVEV come from the germline V gene (reference sequence). There are 13 residues in the CDR3. Trimming stripped 6 bases from V and 0 bases from J, with 7 bases between. CDR3 nucleotides: TGTGCCAGCAGCCTTCTCAGCACAGATACGCAGTATTTT. It specifies CASSLLSTDTQYF.

This chain joins TRBV20-1 and TRBJ1-2, with no clear D. Germline values: CDR1 DFQATT, CDR2 SNEGSKA (reference sequence). V was shortened by 2 bases and J by 7 bases, with 8 bases between the two germline ends. The CDR3 is 11 amino acids. The chain's CDR3 is CSARTRLGYTF. CDR3 bases: TGCAGTGCTAGAACGAGACTTGGCTACACCTTC.

The CDR3 protein is CASTGRGRYNEQFF. CDR3 in DNA: TGTGCCAGCACGGGCAGGGGGCGATACAATGAGCAGTTCTTC. V usage is TRBV25-1 and J usage is TRBJ2-1, with 8 bases lining up with TRBD1. Germline V gives CDR1 MGHDK, CDR2 SYGVNS. The V gene end was trimmed by 7 bases and the J gene end by 4 bases; junction bases not matched to a gene: 6. The CDR3 runs to 14 residues.